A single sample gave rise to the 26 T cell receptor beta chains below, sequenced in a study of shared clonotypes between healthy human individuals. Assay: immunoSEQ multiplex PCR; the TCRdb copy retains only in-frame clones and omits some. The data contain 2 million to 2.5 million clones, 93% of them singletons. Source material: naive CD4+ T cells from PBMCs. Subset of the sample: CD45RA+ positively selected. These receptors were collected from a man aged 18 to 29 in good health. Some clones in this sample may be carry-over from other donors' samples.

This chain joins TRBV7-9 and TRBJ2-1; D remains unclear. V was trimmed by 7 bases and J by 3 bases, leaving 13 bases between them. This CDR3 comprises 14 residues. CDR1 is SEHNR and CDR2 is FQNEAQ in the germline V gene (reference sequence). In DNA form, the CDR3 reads TGTGCCAGCACCCCGGGCAGATTCTACAATGAGCAGTTCTTC. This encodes CASTPGRFYNEQFF.

CDR3 protein: CASSTVNTGELFF. In nucleotides, the CDR3 is TGTGCCAGCAGTACAGTGAACACCGGGGAGCTGTTTTTT. The rearrangement joins TRBV6-1 to TRBJ2-2; no clear D. Germline V gives CDR1 MNHNS, CDR2 SASEGT. The ends were cut back, 5 bases at V and 1 base at J, with 5 bases in the middle. The length of the CDR3 is 13 residues.

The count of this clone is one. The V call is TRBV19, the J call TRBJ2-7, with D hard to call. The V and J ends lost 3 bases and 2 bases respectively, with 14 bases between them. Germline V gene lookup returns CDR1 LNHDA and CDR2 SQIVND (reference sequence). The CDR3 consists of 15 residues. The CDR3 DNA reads TGTGCCAGTAGTATTAGCCGTGCGGCAACCTACGAGCAGTACTTC. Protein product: CASSISRAATYEQYF.

CDR3 residues: CASSQGGLADTQYF. For the CDR3, the DNA is TGTGCCAGCAGCCAGGGGGGGCTAGCAGATACGCAGTATTTT. V and J are TRBV7-2 and TRBJ2-3; the D gene could be TRBD1 or TRBD2 (7 bases each). Trimming took 5 bases from V and 4 from J, leaving 13 bases between them. Germline V gives CDR1 SGHTA, CDR2 FQGNSA. This CDR3 region has 14 residues. Full variable domain (rest looked up from reference TRBV7-2 and TRBJ2-3): GAGVSQSPSNKVTEKGKDVELRCDPISGHTALYWYRQSLGQGLEFLIYFQGNSAPDKSGLPSDRFSAERTGGSVSTLTIQRTQQEDSAVYLCASSQGGLADTQYFGPGTRLTVL.

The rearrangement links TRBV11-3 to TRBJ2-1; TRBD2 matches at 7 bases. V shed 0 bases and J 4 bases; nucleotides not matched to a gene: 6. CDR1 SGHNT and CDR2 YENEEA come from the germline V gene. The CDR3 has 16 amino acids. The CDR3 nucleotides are TGTGCCAGCAGCTTAGAAGGGACTACCCCATACAATGAGCAGTTCTTC. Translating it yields CASSLEGTTPYNEQFF.

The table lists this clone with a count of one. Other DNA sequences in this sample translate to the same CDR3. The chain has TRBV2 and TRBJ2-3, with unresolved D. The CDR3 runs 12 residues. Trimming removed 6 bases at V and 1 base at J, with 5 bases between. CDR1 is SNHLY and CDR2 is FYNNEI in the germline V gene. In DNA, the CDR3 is TGTGCCAGCAGCCAGGGCACAGATACGCAGTATTTT. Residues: CASSQGTDTQYF.

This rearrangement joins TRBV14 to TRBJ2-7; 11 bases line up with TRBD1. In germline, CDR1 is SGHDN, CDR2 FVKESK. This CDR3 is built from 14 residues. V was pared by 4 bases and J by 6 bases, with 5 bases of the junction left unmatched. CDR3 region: CASSRDRGSGEQYF. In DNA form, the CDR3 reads TGTGCCAGCAGCCGGGACAGGGGGAGTGGCGAGCAGTACTTC.

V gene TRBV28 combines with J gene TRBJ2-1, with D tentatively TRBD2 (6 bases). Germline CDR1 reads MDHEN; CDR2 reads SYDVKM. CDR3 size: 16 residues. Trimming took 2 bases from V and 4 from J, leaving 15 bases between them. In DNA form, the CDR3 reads TGTGCCAGCAGTTTAACTCGCGGGATGAAGTACAATGAGCAGTTCTTC. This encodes CASSLTRGMKYNEQFF.

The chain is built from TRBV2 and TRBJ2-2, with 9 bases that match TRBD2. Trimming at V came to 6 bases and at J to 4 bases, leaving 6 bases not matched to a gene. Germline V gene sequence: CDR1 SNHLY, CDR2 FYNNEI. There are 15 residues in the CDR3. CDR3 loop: CASRIAGVGTGELFF. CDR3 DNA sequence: TGTGCCAGCAGGATAGCGGGAGTTGGCACCGGGGAGCTGTTTTTT. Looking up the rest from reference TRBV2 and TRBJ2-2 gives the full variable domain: EPEVTQTPSHQVTQMGQEVILRCVPISNHLYFYWYRQILGQKVEFLVSFYNNEISEKSEIFDDQFSVERPDGSNFTLKIRSTKLEDSAMYFCASRIAGVGTGELFFGEGSRLTVL.

The CDR3 sequence is CASSPPGQSYEQYF. The CDR3 DNA reads TGTGCCAGCAGTCCCCCGGGACAGAGTTACGAGCAGTACTTC. The chain joins TRBV6-1 to TRBJ2-7; 7 bases agree with TRBD1. The CDR3 loop spans 14 amino acids. Germline V CDR1 and CDR2: MNHNS, SASEGT. V lost 5 bases to trimming and J lost 4 bases; unmatched junction nucleotides: 8.

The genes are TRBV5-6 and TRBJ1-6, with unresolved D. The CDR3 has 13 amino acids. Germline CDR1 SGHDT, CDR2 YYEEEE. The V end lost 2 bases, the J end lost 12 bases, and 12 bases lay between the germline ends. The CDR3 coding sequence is TGTGCCAGCAGCTTCGACAACGGGTTACCCCTCCACTTT. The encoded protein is CASSFDNGLPLHF.

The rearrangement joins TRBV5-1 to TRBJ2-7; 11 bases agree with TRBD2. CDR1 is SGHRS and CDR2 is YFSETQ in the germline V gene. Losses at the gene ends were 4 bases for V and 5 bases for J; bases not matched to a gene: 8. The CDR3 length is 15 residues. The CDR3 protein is CASSTTLAGVNEQYF. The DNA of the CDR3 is TGCGCCAGCAGCACTACACTAGCGGGAGTTAACGAGCAGTACTTC.

CDR3 nucleotides: TGTGCCAGCAGTTCTCGACAGGGCTATGGCTACACCTTC. Translation: CASSSRQGYGYTF. The chain has TRBV28 and TRBJ1-2, with 7 bases lining up with TRBD1. This CDR3 is built from 13 residues. The V gene end was trimmed by 4 bases and the J gene end by 4 bases; junction bases not matched to a gene: 3. The germline V gene has CDR1 MDHEN and CDR2 SYDVKM.

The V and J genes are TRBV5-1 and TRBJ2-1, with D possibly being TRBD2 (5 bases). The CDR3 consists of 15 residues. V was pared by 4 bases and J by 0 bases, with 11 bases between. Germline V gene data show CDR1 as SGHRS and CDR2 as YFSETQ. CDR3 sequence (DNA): TGCGCCAGCAGCGCAGCGGCTTACTCCTACAATGAGCAGTTCTTC. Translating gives CASSAAAYSYNEQFF.

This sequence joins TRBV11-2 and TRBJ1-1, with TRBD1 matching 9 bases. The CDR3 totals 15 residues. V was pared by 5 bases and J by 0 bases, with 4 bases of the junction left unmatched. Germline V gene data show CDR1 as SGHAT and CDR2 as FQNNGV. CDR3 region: CASSPRQGVNTEAFF. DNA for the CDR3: TGTGCCAGCAGCCCCAGACAGGGGGTGAACACTGAAGCTTTCTTT.

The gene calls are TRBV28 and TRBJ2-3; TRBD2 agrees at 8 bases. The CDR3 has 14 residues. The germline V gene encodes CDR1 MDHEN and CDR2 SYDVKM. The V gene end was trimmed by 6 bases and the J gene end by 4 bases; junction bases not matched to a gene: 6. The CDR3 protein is CASRGAGAPDTQYF. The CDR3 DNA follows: TGTGCCAGCAGGGGAGCGGGGGCCCCAGATACGCAGTATTTT.

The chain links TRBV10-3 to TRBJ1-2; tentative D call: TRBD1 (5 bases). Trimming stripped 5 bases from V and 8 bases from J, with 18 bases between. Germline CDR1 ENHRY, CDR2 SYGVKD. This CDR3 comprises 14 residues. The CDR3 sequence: CAISSSGLGDGYTF. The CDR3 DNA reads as TGTGCCATCAGTTCATCAGGGCTCGGGGACGGCTACACCTTC.

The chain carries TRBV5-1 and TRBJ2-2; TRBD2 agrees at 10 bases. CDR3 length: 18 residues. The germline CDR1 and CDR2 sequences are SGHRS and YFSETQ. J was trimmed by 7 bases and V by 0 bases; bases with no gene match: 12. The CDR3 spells CASSLGGRLAGVSGELFF. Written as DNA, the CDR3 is TGCGCCAGCAGCTTGGGGGGCCGGCTAGCGGGAGTGAGCGGGGAGCTGTTTTTT.

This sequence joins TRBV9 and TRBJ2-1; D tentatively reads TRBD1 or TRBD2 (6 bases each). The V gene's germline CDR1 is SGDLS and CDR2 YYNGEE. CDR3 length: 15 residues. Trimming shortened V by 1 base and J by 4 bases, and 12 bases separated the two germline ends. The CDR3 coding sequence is TGTGCCAGCAGCGTACAGGGGACTCTGTACAATGAGCAGTTCTTC. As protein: CASSVQGTLYNEQFF.

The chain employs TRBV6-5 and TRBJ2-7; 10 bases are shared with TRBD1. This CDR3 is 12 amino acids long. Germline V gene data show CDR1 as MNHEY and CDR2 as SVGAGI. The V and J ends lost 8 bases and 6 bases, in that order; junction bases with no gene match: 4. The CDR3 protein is CASGTGVGEQYF. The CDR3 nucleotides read TGTGCCAGCGGGACAGGGGTCGGCGAGCAGTACTTC.

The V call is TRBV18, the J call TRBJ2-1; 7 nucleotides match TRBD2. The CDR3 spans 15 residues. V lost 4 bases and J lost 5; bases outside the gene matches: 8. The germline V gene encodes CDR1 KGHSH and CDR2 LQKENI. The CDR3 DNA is TGTGCCAGCTCACGATCCTCTAGCGGTAACAATGAGCAGTTCTTC. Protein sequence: CASSRSSSGNNEQFF.

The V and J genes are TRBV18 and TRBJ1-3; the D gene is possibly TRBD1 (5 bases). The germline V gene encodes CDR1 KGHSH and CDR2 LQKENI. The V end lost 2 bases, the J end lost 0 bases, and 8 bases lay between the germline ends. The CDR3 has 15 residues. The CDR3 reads CASSPTRDSGNTIYF. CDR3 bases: TGTGCCAGCTCACCAACCAGGGACTCTGGAAACACCATATATTTT. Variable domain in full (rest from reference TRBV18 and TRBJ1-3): NAGVMQNPRHLVRRRGQEARLRCSPMKGHSHVYWYRQLPEEGLKFMVYLQKENIIDESGMPKERFSAEFPKEGPSILRIQQVVRGDSAAYFCASSPTRDSGNTIYFGEGSWLTVV.

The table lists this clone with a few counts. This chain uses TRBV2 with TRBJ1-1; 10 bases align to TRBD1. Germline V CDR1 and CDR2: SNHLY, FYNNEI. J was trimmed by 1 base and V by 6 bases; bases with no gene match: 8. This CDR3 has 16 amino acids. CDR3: CASSPGTGVANTEAFF. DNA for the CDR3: TGTGCCAGCAGCCCCGGGACAGGGGTAGCGAACACTGAAGCTTTCTTT.

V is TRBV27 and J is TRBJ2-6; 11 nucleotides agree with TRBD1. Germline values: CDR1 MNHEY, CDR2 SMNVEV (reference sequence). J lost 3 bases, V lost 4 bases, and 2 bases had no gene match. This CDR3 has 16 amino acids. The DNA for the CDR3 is TGTGCCAGCAGTTCGGACAGGGGGCTTGGGGCCAACGTCCTGACTTTC. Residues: CASSSDRGLGANVLTF.

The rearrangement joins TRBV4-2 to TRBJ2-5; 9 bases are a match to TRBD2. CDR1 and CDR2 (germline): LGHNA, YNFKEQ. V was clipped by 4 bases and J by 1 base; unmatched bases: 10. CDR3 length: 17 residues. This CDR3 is CASSPTESAGGQETQYF. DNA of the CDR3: TGTGCCAGCAGCCCGACGGAATCAGCGGGAGGCCAAGAGACCCAGTACTTC.

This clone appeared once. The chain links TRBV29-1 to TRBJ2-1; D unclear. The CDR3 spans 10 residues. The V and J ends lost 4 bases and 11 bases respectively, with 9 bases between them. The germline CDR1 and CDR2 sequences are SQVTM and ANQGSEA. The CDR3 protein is CSVGELQQFF. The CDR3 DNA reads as TGCAGCGTTGGTGAACTCCAGCAGTTCTTC.